These T cell receptor beta chains were read from a single sample in a study of cytomegalovirus exposure and HLA in healthy donors. The method was immunoSEQ multiplex PCR; TCRdb's version includes in-frame clones alone and lacks a portion of them. This sample carries 150,000 to 200,000 clones, 70% to 75% of them seen once, and the ten largest clones take approximately 2.9%. The source material was PBMCs. These receptors all come from a male donor in good health and CMV-seronegative. The CDR3 runs from the conserved cysteine through the conserved F or W. Fields, in order: D gene, J gene, clone size, V gene, CDR3 protein. D genes are given only for firm matches. A clone size is listed for some rows: how often the clone was seen (once, few, many), or a class if it is expanded.

D gene: .
J gene: TRBJ2-2
clone size: .
V gene: TRBV4-1
CDR3 protein: CASSSPGTNTGELFF

D gene: .
J gene: TRBJ2-3
clone size: .
V gene: TRBV2
CDR3 protein: CASSGFREEVTDTQYF

D gene: TRBD2
J gene: TRBJ2-7
clone size: .
V gene: TRBV10-3
CDR3 protein: CAISLAGATYEQYF

D gene: .
J gene: TRBJ2-7
clone size: .
V gene: TRBV5-1
CDR3 protein: CASSLALASSYEQYF

D gene: .
J gene: TRBJ1-5
clone size: once
V gene: TRBV6-1
CDR3 protein: CASSEQGYGNQPQHF

D gene: TRBD2
J gene: TRBJ2-1
clone size: .
V gene: TRBV9
CDR3 protein: CASSYEDSGSGEQFF

D gene: .
J gene: TRBJ2-3
clone size: few
V gene: TRBV9
CDR3 protein: CASNAGADTQYF

D gene: .
J gene: TRBJ2-1
clone size: .
V gene: TRBV9
CDR3 protein: CASSVIGTPRRDEQFF

D gene: TRBD1
J gene: TRBJ1-5
clone size: .
V gene: TRBV10-3
CDR3 protein: CAISEQGANQPQHF

D gene: .
J gene: TRBJ1-6
clone size: .
V gene: TRBV25-1
CDR3 protein: CASSEFGLRGGNSPLHF

D gene: .
J gene: TRBJ2-2
clone size: .
V gene: TRBV6-5
CDR3 protein: CASTLQGYTGELFF

D gene: TRBD2
J gene: TRBJ2-5
clone size: .
V gene: TRBV28
CDR3 protein: CASRFSGSWETQYF

D gene: TRBD2
J gene: TRBJ2-1
clone size: .
V gene: TRBV5-4
CDR3 protein: CASSLPTSGGANEQFF

D gene: .
J gene: TRBJ2-7
clone size: few
V gene: TRBV10-2
CDR3 protein: CASSAHYEQYF

D gene: .
J gene: TRBJ1-2
clone size: once
V gene: TRBV7-2
CDR3 protein: CASSLQNNYGYTF

D gene: .
J gene: TRBJ1-3
clone size: .
V gene: TRBV6-1
CDR3 protein: CASRLNREPGNTIYF

D gene: .
J gene: TRBJ1-5
clone size: .
V gene: TRBV5-4
CDR3 protein: CASSLRGGDGRNQPQHF

D gene: TRBD2
J gene: TRBJ2-3
clone size: .
V gene: TRBV7-3
CDR3 protein: CASSYLGGSTDTQYF

D gene: .
J gene: TRBJ2-1
clone size: once
V gene: TRBV6-5
CDR3 protein: CASSYSREGWDEQFF

D gene: TRBD1
J gene: TRBJ2-7
clone size: once
V gene: TRBV7-3
CDR3 protein: CASSLSQGSEQYF

D gene: TRBD1
J gene: TRBJ1-2
clone size: .
V gene: TRBV7-8
CDR3 protein: CASSLAKPGQGARRGYGYTF

D gene: .
J gene: TRBJ2-7
clone size: .
V gene: TRBV28
CDR3 protein: CASSAGGGSREQYF

D gene: .
J gene: TRBJ1-1
clone size: .
V gene: TRBV6-5
CDR3 protein: CASSLTPDTEAFF

D gene: .
J gene: TRBJ2-7
clone size: .
V gene: TRBV6-6
CDR3 protein: CASSTQAGSYEQYF

D gene: .
J gene: TRBJ1-5
clone size: .
V gene: TRBV19
CDR3 protein: CASSMFQTVVQPQHF

D gene: TRBD2
J gene: TRBJ2-7
clone size: .
V gene: TRBV7-2
CDR3 protein: CASSLAATTSGRQQYF

D gene: TRBD1
J gene: TRBJ2-7
clone size: .
V gene: TRBV30
CDR3 protein: CAWRGWTGWVYEQYF

D gene: .
J gene: TRBJ1-1
clone size: few
V gene: TRBV4-2
CDR3 protein: CASSQTLQGTLNTEAFF

D gene: .
J gene: TRBJ1-1
clone size: .
V gene: TRBV6-5
CDR3 protein: CASSLGGSTEAFF

D gene: TRBD1
J gene: TRBJ2-7
clone size: .
V gene: TRBV19
CDR3 protein: CASSIRTGGYEQYF

D gene: TRBD2
J gene: TRBJ2-3
clone size: .
V gene: TRBV18
CDR3 protein: CASSSTGGGSTDTQYF

D gene: TRBD2
J gene: TRBJ2-1
clone size: few
V gene: TRBV28
CDR3 protein: CASSFPTSGRGRDEQFF

D gene: .
J gene: .
clone size: .
V gene: TRBV9
CDR3 protein: CASSLGRSGQGSYEQYF

D gene: TRBD2
J gene: TRBJ2-1
clone size: .
V gene: TRBV6-5
CDR3 protein: CASSSPRDYHNEQFF

D gene: TRBD1
J gene: TRBJ2-4
clone size: .
V gene: TRBV6-1
CDR3 protein: CASTEDRGREDIQYF

D gene: .
J gene: TRBJ1-1
clone size: .
V gene: TRBV6-1
CDR3 protein: CASSEARTEAFF

D gene: .
J gene: TRBJ2-3
clone size: .
V gene: TRBV11-3
CDR3 protein: CASSFSGTDTQYF

D gene: .
J gene: TRBJ2-1
clone size: .
V gene: TRBV7-6
CDR3 protein: CASSSRDSFYNEQFF

D gene: .
J gene: TRBJ2-3
clone size: few
V gene: TRBV6-6
CDR3 protein: CASSAYETSTDTQYF